This TCR beta chain was documented in a study of T cells after yellow fever vaccination. In TCRdb, the 5' RACE reads were re-called with MiXCR into one record per CDR3 protein. The sample lists hundreds of thousands of distinct CDR3 sequences, around 8.1% occurring once. Notes on this clonotype: As yet, its antigen is unknown.

The germline V and J ends were trimmed by 6 bases and 5 bases, with 21 bases remaining between them. This CDR3 has 15 residues. Germline CDR1 is SGHDT and CDR2 is YYEEEE. Study observations and caveats: Relatively few clonotypes were ones that appeared in both CD4 and CD8 compartments.

The clonotype originates from a man between 18 and 29 years old who received the YFV17D yellow fever vaccine. The chain joins TRBV5-6 to TRBJ2-7, with D possibly called TRBD1 or TRBD2 (5 bases each). Material: PBMCs, obtained roughly 46 days after the first yellow fever vaccination. Here the CDR3 reads CASTSPPRGDDEQYF. For the CDR3, the DNA is TGTGCCAGCACGAGCCCACCAAGGGGAGACGACGAGCAGTACTTC.